One sample yielded the 29 T cell receptor beta chains listed below, sequenced in a study of T cells after yellow fever vaccination (dated by TCRdb to 2018 to 2020). The sample's treatment or condition, from its label and the paper: live attenuated yellow fever vaccine strain. The receptor library was made with 5' RACE. For sequencing, an Illumina NovaSeq 6000 was employed. The raw public reads went through TCRdb reprocessing: fastp at Q25, MiXCR clone calling, in-frame beta chains kept. Every distinct CDR3 protein forms one entry, paired with its most common genes and DNA. For this sample the table gives fewer than 350,000 distinct CDR3 sequences, of which approximately 4.3% were detected only once. In total, the top ten clones hold roughly a fifth of the sample. Sequenced material: PBMCs, taken 15 days after the yellow fever booster vaccination. Source of these receptors: a man younger than 35 who received the YFV17D yellow fever vaccine.

Ten or more counts support this clonotype. V gene TRBV12-3 or TRBV12-4 combines with J gene TRBJ1-1; D is possibly TRBD1 (6 bases). V lost 3 bases and J lost 9, with 17 bases in between. This CDR3 has 14 amino acids. The CDR3 sequence: CASSFRSQGVQAFF. The CDR3 nucleotides read TGTGCCAGCAGTTTCCGGTCACAGGGCGTACAAGCTTTCTTT.

V is TRBV12-3 or TRBV12-4 and J is TRBJ2-3; 7 bases match TRBD1. The CDR3 has 16 residues. After removal of 6 bases from V and 6 bases from J, the junction contained 15 bases not matched to a gene. CDR3 sequence (DNA): TGTGCCAGCAGCCCCGGGACAGACGAAACGTTTGATACGCAGTATTTT. This sequence encodes CASSPGTDETFDTQYF.

The genes are TRBV27 and TRBJ2-2; TRBD1 is a possible D gene (6 bases). The V end was cut by 2 bases, the J end by 2 bases, with 9 bases between. CDR1 is MNHEY and CDR2 is SMNVEV in the germline V gene (reference sequence). This CDR3 has 15 amino acids. For the CDR3, the DNA is TGTGCCAGCAGTTTAAGGACAGTTAACACCGGGGAGCTGTTTTTT. Its translation: CASSLRTVNTGELFF.

The V and J genes are TRBV12-3 or TRBV12-4 and TRBJ1-4; 7 bases are shared with TRBD1. V lost 6 bases to trimming and J lost 3 bases; unmatched junction nucleotides: 1. The CDR3 covers 13 residues. In DNA, the CDR3 is TGTGCCAGCAGCAGGGGGTCTAATGAAAAACTGTTTTTT. It codes for CASSRGSNEKLFF.

The chain links TRBV5-1 to TRBJ1-1; TRBD1 agrees at 7 bases. The germline V gene has CDR1 SGHRS and CDR2 YFSETQ. J gave up 4 bases and V 2 bases, and 11 bases lay outside the gene matches. This CDR3 is 16 amino acids long. In nucleotides, the CDR3 is TGCGCCAGCAGCTTAGAAACAGGGGCCTGGGGCACTGAAGCTTTCTTT. This codes for CASSLETGAWGTEAFF.

This clonotype has a count of ten or more. This chain uses TRBV27 with TRBJ1-4; TRBD1 agrees at 11 bases. Germline CDR1 and CDR2: MNHEY and SMNVEV (reference sequence). This CDR3 is built from 16 residues. Trimming at V came to 8 bases and at J to 4 bases, leaving 9 bases not matched to a gene. The CDR3 bases are TGTGCCAGCGCTGGACAGGGGGCGGGCTTTAATGAAAAACTGTTTTTT. It translates to CASAGQGAGFNEKLFF.

This clonotype was seen repeatedly, ten times or more. The chain is built from TRBV7-3 and TRBJ1-1; no definite D call. Germline V gives CDR1 SGHTA, CDR2 FQGTGA. The ends were cut back, 2 bases at V and 5 bases at J, with 12 bases in the middle. This CDR3 has 14 amino acids. CDR3 DNA: TGTGCCAGCAGCTTACTTCCTGATACTACTGAAGCTTTCTTT. This translates into CASSLLPDTTEAFF.

This clonotype was seen a few times. The chain uses TRBV18 and TRBJ2-1; D not resolved. Trimming stripped 6 bases from V and 9 bases from J, with 9 bases between. The CDR3 has 11 residues. The germline V gene encodes CDR1 KGHSH and CDR2 LQKENI. The CDR3 coding sequence is TGTGCCAGCTCCTCCCCACGTGAGCAGTTCTTC. This sequence encodes CASSSPREQFF.

This clonotype was detected many times. In DNA form, the CDR3 reads TGTGCCAGCAGCTCATACAGGGACTACGAGCAGTACTTC. The encoded protein is CASSSYRDYEQYF. The V gene is TRBV7-6, the J gene TRBJ2-7; perhaps TRBD1 as D (6 bases). Germline-derived CDR1 and CDR2 are SGHVS and FNYEAQ. V lost 4 bases, J lost 3 bases, and 10 bases lay in between. This CDR3 has 13 amino acids.

This clonotype appeared many times. The V gene is TRBV10-3, the J gene TRBJ2-7; 9 nucleotides align to TRBD1. Per the germline V gene, CDR1 is ENHRY and CDR2 is SYGVKD. V shed 10 bases and J 6 bases; nucleotides not matched to a gene: 4. The CDR3 runs to 11 residues. DNA for the CDR3: TGTGCCACGGAGGGACAGGGCGAGCAGTACTTC. The encoded protein is CATEGQGEQYF.

The table lists this clonotype with a few counts. CDR3 protein: CASSLLVETQYF. CDR3 nucleotides: TGTGCCAGCAGCTTATTGGTAGAGACCCAGTACTTC. The genes are TRBV7-2 and TRBJ2-5, with D unresolved. This CDR3 is 12 amino acids long. Germline V gives CDR1 SGHTA, CDR2 FQGNSA. Trimming stripped 2 bases from V and 4 bases from J, with 5 bases between. The full variable domain, completed using reference TRBV7-2 and TRBJ2-5, is GAGVSQSPSNKVTEKGKDVELRCDPISGHTALYWYRQSLGQGLEFLIYFQGNSAPDKSGLPSDRFSAERTGGSVSTLTIQRTQQEDSAVYLCASSLLVETQYFGPGTRLLVL.

The chain uses TRBV5-1 and TRBJ2-5; no firm D call. CDR1 is SGHRS and CDR2 is YFSETQ in the germline V gene. The CDR3 consists of 15 residues. The ends were cut back, 0 bases at V and 3 bases at J, with 12 bases in the middle. The CDR3 spells CASSLDPGSEETQYF. In DNA form, the CDR3 reads TGCGCCAGCAGCTTGGATCCGGGCTCAGAAGAGACCCAGTACTTC.

This clonotype occurred many times. This rearrangement joins TRBV12-3 or TRBV12-4 to TRBJ1-1; D is ambiguous. CDR3 length: 15 residues. V was shortened by 5 bases and J by 4 bases, with 17 bases between the two germline ends. Here the CDR3 DNA reads TGTGCCAGCAGTAACATCGGACCCTGGAGCACTGAAGCTTTCTTT. As protein: CASSNIGPWSTEAFF.

The table lists this clonotype with a few counts. V and J are TRBV20-1 and TRBJ2-3, with D tentatively TRBD2 (7 bases). This CDR3 has 13 amino acids. V was cut by 7 bases and J by 1 base, with 12 bases left in between. Germline values: CDR1 DFQATT, CDR2 SNEGSKA (reference sequence). CDR3 nucleotides: TGCAGTGGAGGGGGGGGCGGCACAGATACGCAGTATTTT. This gives the protein CSGGGGGTDTQYF.

Many counts were recorded for this clonotype. The V call is TRBV5-6, the J call TRBJ1-2; TRBD1 matches 8 bases. Trimming cost V 4 bases and J 3 bases; bases outside gene matches: 8. The CDR3 covers 15 residues. The V gene's germline CDR1 is SGHDT and CDR2 YYEEEE. Here the CDR3 reads CASSTAGQGYYGYTF. CDR3 coding DNA: TGTGCCAGCAGCACCGCCGGACAGGGCTACTATGGCTACACCTTC.

This sequence joins TRBV19 and TRBJ2-1; 12 positions match TRBD2. The germline V gene encodes CDR1 LNHDA and CDR2 SQIVND (reference sequence). The CDR3 has 16 amino acids. V shed 2 bases and J 3 bases; nucleotides not matched to a gene: 2. The CDR3 DNA is TGTGCCAGTAGTATAACACTAGCGGGGGGCTACAATGAGCAGTTCTTC. Protein: CASSITLAGGYNEQFF.

This clonotype was recorded many times. The chain links TRBV5-6 to TRBJ1-3; TRBD1 might be the D (6 bases). CDR1 is SGHDT and CDR2 is YYEEEE in the germline V gene. Trimming pared 6 bases from V and 1 base from J, leaving 11 bases between. The length of the CDR3 is 14 residues. The CDR3 coding sequence is TGTGCCAGCACCTTCAGGGGATCTGGAAACACCATATATTTT. Protein: CASTFRGSGNTIYF.

This clonotype was counted many times. The genes are TRBV6-1 and TRBJ1-6; 8 bases align to TRBD1. With 4 bases clipped from V and 6 bases from J, the junction kept 2 bases outside the gene matches. This CDR3 comprises 14 residues. The V gene's germline CDR1 is MNHNS and CDR2 SASEGT. CDR3 DNA: TGTGCCAGCAGTGGACAGGGGTTTAATTCACCCCTCCACTTT. It codes for CASSGQGFNSPLHF.

This clonotype was seen many times. This chain uses TRBV5-1 with TRBJ2-3, with no clear D. Trimming removed 3 bases at V and 3 bases at J, with 11 bases between. The CDR3 sequence is 14 residues long. In germline, CDR1 is SGHRS, CDR2 YFSETQ. This CDR3 reads CASSSRITTDTQYF. The CDR3 DNA follows: TGCGCCAGCAGCTCCCGGATAACTACAGATACGCAGTATTTT.

This clonotype showed up many times. V gene TRBV29-1 combines with J gene TRBJ1-6, with D uncertain. The germline CDR1 and CDR2 sequences are SQVTM and ANQGSEA. This CDR3 comprises 15 residues. Trimming removed 5 bases from V and 0 bases from J, with 11 bases in between. The CDR3 sequence is CSVKNGNSYNSPLHF. As DNA, the CDR3 is TGCAGCGTTAAAAATGGGAACTCCTATAATTCACCCCTCCACTTT.

This clonotype was picked up a small number of times. The rearrangement links TRBV6-2 or TRBV6-3 to TRBJ1-6, with D hard to call. Germline V lookup: CDR1 MNHEY, CDR2 SVGEGT. The V and J ends lost 2 bases and 14 bases respectively, with 10 bases between them. This CDR3 has 12 residues. CDR3 region: CASSYRGSTLHF. CDR3 sequence (DNA): TGTGCCAGCAGTTACCGTGGATCAACCCTCCACTTT.

This clonotype showed up just a few times. J is TRBJ2-3 and V is TRBV7-6; 10 bases map to TRBD2. The germline V gene encodes CDR1 SGHVS and CDR2 FNYEAQ. J was trimmed by 9 bases and V by 5 bases; bases with no gene match: 8. The CDR3 extends over 14 amino acids. In nucleotides, the CDR3 is TGTGCCAGCAGCGTGTCCACTAGCGGGGAAACGCAGTATTTT. This sequence encodes CASSVSTSGETQYF. The full variable domain, completed using reference TRBV7-6 and TRBJ2-3, is GAGVSQSPRYKVTKRGQDVALRCDPISGHVSLYWYRQALGQGPEFLTYFNYEAQQDKSGLPNDRFSAERPEGSISTLTIQRTEQRDSAMYRCASSVSTSGETQYFGPGTRLTVL.

The chain links TRBV21-1 to TRBJ2-5; whether TRBD1, the table's D call, matches the DNA was not checked. TRBV21-1 represents a pseudogene. This CDR3 is 16 amino acids long. Written as DNA, the CDR3 is TGTGCCAGCAGCAAAGTGGACAGGCCCAGCCAAGAGACCCAGTACTTC. This sequence encodes CASSKVDRPSQETQYF.

This clonotype was seen at least ten times. The chain combines TRBV18 with TRBJ2-5; D is unresolved. This CDR3 comprises 13 residues. V gave up 2 bases and J gave up 5 bases, with 9 bases separating them. CDR1 is KGHSH and CDR2 is LQKENI in the germline V gene. The CDR3 here is CASSPGVLETQYF. The CDR3 coding sequence is TGTGCCAGCTCACCAGGGGTTTTGGAGACCCAGTACTTC.

Here the CDR3 reads CAISDPLGRDHTGELFF. The CDR3 DNA reads TGTGCCATCAGTGACCCTCTGGGCAGGGATCACACCGGGGAGCTGTTTTTT. The chain recombines TRBV10-3 with TRBJ2-2; tentatively, D is TRBD1 (5 bases). The V end lost 3 bases, the J end lost 3 bases, and 17 bases lay between the germline ends. The CDR3 length is 17 residues. Germline V gene sequence: CDR1 ENHRY, CDR2 SYGVKD.

This clonotype was detected a few times. This chain's CDR3 is CASSYGTGQVTQYF. The CDR3 region has the DNA TGTGCCAGTAGTTATGGGACAGGGCAGGTGACGCAGTATTTT. The chain combines TRBV19 with TRBJ2-3, with TRBD1 identical over 9 bases. The trim removed 5 bases at V and 9 bases at J, leaving 9 bases unmatched. The CDR3 length is 14 residues. Germline V gene sequence: CDR1 LNHDA, CDR2 SQIVND (reference sequence).

This clonotype was seen a few times. This chain uses TRBV6-5 with TRBJ2-5; either TRBD1 or TRBD2 may fit D (5 bases each). Trimming removed 5 bases at V and 5 bases at J, with 15 bases between. The CDR3 sequence is 14 residues long. Germline V gene sequence: CDR1 MNHEY, CDR2 SVGAGI. CDR3 protein: CASSPLRGIETQYF. CDR3 DNA: TGTGCCAGCAGTCCCCTGAGGGGAATCGAGACCCAGTACTTC.

This clonotype was seen ten or more times. The V gene is TRBV5-1, the J gene TRBJ2-7, with D possibly matching TRBD1 (6 bases). V was pared by 0 bases and J by 3 bases, with 13 bases between. The germline gives CDR1 SGHRS, CDR2 YFSETQ. This CDR3 has 15 amino acids. Here the CDR3 reads CASSLGVGAHYEQYF. The CDR3 DNA sequence: TGCGCCAGCAGCTTGGGAGTGGGGGCACACTACGAGCAGTACTTC.

This clonotype showed up many times. The rearrangement joins TRBV7-9 to TRBJ2-7; TRBD1 is a possible D gene (7 bases). The CDR3 sequence is 13 residues long. Germline lookup yields CDR1 SEHNR and CDR2 FQNEAQ (reference sequence). Deletions cut 3 bases from V and 4 bases from J, with 10 bases between. The CDR3 sequence is CASSFQGGYEQYF. Here the CDR3 DNA reads TGTGCCAGCAGCTTCCAGGGGGGATACGAGCAGTACTTC.